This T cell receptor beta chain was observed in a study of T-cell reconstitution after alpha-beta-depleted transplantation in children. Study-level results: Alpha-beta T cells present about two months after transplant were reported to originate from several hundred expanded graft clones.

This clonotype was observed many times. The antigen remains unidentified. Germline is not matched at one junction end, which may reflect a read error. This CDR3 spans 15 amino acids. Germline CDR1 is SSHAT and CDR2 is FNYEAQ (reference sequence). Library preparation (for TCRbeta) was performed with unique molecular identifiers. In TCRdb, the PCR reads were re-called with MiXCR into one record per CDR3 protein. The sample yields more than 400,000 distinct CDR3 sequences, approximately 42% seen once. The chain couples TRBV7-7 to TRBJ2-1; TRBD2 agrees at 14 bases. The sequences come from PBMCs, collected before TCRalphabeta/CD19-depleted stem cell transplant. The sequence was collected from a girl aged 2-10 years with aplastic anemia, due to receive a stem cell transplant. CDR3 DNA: TGTGCTAGCAGCGTGGGACTAGCGGGAGAGAATGAGCAGTTCTTC. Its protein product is CASSVGLAGENEQFF.